The T cell receptor beta chain under discussion was sequenced for a study of early T cells in non-severe SARS-CoV-2 infection. At the level of the study: The chains were unpaired, and the sequenced material was bulk RNA from unsorted whole blood.

Study-level points and caveats: A preference for anti-spike CD8 responses marked VDJdb matching, which missed private and CD4 specificities.

This clonotype was seen more than once but under ten times. Antigen unknown. From germline, CDR1 is MDHEN and CDR2 SYDVKM. V shed 6 bases and J shed 5 bases, with 17 bases lying between them. The CDR3 loop spans 15 amino acids. Each cDNA molecule carried a unique molecular identifier. TCRdb re-analysed the 5' RACE reads in MiXCR, keeping a single row per CDR3 protein. The profile shows about 55,000 distinct CDR3 sequences, approximately 13% of them singletons. Sequenced input: whole blood. The receptor comes from an adult who was a healthcare worker with PCR-confirmed SARS-CoV-2 infection or an uninfected control (not recorded which). The rearrangement links TRBV28 to TRBJ2-1; weak D call: TRBD1 (5 bases). The CDR3 DNA reads as TGTGCCAGCAGCCCGGGCCAGGGTCGGGACAATGAGCAGTTCTTC. It encodes CASSPGQGRDNEQFF.